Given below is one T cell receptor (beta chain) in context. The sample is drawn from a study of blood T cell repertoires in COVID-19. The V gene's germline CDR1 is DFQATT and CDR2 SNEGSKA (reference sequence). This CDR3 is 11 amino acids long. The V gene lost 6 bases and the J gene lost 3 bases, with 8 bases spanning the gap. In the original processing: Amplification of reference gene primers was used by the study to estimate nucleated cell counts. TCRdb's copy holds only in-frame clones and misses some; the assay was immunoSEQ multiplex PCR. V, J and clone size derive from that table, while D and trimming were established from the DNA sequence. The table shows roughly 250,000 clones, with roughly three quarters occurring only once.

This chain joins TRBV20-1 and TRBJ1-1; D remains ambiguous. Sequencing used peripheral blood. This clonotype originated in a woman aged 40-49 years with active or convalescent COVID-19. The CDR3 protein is CSASGDTEAFF. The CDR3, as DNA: TGCAGTGCCAGCGGGGACACTGAAGCTTTCTTT.